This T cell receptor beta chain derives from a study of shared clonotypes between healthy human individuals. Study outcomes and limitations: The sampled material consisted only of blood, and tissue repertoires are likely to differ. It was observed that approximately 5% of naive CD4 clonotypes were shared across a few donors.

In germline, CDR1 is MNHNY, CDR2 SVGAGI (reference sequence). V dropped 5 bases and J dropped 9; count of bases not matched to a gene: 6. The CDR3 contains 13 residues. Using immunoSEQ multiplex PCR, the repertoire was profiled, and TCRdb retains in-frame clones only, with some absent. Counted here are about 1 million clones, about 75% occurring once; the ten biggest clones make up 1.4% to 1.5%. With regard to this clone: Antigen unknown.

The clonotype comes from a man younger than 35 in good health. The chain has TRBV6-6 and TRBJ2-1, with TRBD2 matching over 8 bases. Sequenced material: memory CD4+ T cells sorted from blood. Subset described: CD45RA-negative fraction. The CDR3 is CASSRGGIFEQFF. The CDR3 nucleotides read TGTGCCAGCAGTCGGGGGGGTATTTTTGAGCAGTTCTTC.